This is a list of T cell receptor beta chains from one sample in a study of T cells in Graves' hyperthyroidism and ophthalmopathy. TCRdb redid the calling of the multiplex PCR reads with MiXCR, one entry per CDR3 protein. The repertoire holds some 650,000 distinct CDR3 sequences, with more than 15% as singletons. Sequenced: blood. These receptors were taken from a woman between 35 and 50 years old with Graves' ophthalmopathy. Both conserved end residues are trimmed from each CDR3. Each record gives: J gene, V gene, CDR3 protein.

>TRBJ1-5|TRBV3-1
ASSQDLDQPQH
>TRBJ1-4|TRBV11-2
ASSFGVTGEKLF
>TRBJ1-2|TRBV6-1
ASSKIGQSGGYT
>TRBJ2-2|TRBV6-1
ASNPQGADGELF
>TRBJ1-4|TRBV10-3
ATQSGEYEKLF
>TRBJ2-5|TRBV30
AWSVQRTSLETQY
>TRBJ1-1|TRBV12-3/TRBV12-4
ASSLTGDSRDEAF
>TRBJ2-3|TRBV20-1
SARLRGGSTDTQY
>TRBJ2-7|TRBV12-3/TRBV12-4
ASSLVRATGFPYEQY
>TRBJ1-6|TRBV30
AWSRTGLNSPLH
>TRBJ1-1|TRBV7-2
ASSLGGGWNTEAF
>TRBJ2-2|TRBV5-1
ASTSRVSNTGELF
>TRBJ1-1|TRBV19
ASSVRLGNTEAF
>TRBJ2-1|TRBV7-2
ASSSPAVQGAHNEQF
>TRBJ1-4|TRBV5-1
ASSLHGGYEKLF
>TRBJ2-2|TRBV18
ASSPVHTTGELF
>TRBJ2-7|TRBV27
ASSLIRGSYEQY
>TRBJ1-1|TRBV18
ASSPETQLSEAF
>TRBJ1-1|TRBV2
ASSEVGRQLNTEAF
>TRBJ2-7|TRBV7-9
ASSLAGSGSDEQY
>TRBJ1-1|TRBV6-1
ASRKQGINTEAF
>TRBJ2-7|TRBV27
ASRETGLSSYEQY
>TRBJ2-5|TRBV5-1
ASSPSGRASGETQY
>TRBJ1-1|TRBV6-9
ASSYTGTNTEAF
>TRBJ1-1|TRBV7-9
ASSPGTGENTEAF
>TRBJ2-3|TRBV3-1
ASSQARITTDTQY
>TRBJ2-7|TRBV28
ASSLEGLVYEQY
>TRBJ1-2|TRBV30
AWREVGGYT
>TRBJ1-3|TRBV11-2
ASSFGQLAGNTIY